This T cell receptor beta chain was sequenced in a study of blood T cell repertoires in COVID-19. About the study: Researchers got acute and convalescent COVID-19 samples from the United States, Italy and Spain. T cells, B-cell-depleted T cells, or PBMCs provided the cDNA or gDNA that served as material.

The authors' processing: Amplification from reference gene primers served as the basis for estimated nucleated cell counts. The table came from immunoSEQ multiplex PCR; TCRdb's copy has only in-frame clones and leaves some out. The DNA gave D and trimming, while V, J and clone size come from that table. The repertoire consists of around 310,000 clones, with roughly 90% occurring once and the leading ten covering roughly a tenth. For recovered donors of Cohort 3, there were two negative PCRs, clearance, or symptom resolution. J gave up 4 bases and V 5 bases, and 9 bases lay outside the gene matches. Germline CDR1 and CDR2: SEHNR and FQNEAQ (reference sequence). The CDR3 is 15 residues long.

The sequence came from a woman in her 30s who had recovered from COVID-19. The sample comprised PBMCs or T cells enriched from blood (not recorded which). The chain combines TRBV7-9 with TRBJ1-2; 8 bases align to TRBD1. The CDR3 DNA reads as TGTGCCAGCAGCCGCCCGGGACAGGAAACCTATGGCTACACCTTC. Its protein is CASSRPGQETYGYTF.